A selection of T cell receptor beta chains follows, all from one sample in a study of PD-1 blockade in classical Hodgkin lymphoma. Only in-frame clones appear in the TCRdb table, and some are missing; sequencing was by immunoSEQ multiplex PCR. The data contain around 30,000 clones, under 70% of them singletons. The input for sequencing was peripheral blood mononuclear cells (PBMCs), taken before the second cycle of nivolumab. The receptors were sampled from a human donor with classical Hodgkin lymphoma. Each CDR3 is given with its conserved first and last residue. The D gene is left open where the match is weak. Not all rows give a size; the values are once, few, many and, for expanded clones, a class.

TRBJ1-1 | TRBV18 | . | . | TGTGCCAGCTCACCGTCGACGGTGAACACTGAAGCTTTCTTT | CASSPSTVNTEAFF
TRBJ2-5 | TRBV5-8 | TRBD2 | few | TGTGCCAGCAGCTTGGGACTAGCGGGGGGCGAGGAGACCCAGTACTTC | CASSLGLAGGEETQYF
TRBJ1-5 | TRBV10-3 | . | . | TGTGCCATCAGTGCTGGGGGACAGCCCCAGCATTTT | CAISAGGQPQHF
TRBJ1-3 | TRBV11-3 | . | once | TGTGCCAGCAGCTTAGGTCATGGAGGAAACACCATATATTTT | CASSLGHGGNTIYF
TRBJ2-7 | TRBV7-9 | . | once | TGTGCCAGCAGCTTAGCCTCGGGAAGTTACATCGAGCAGTACTTC | CASSLASGSYIEQYF
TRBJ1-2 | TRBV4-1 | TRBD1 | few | TGCGCCAGCAGCCGCGAAACAGGGGGGGTCTATGGCTACACCTTC | CASSRETGGVYGYTF
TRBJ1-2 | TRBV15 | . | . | TGTGCCACCAGCAGAGATTTTCAGGATGGCTACACCTTC | CATSRDFQDGYTF
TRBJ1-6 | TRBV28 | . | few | TGTGCCAGCAGTTTAGAAGGGCTCAATTCACCCCTCCACTTT | CASSLEGLNSPLHF
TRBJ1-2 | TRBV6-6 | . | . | TGTGCCAGCACCCAGGGGTATGGCTACACCTTC | CASTQGYGYTF
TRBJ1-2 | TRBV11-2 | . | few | TGTGCCAGCAGCTTAGATCTTATGGCGGGCGGCTACACCTTC | CASSLDLMAGGYTF
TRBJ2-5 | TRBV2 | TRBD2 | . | TGTGCCAGCAGTGAAGTTGGACTAGCGGGGGTGTACCAAGAGACCCAGTACTTC | CASSEVGLAGVYQETQYF
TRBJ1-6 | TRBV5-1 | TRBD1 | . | TGCGCCAGCAGCGGAAGGACAGGGACGGGTTCACCCCTCCACTTT | CASSGRTGTGSPLHF
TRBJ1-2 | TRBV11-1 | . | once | TGTGCCAGCAGCTTAGACAGCACTAACTATGGCTACACCTTC | CASSLDSTNYGYTF
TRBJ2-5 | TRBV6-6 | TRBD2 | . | TGTGCCAGCAGTTCGGGGGGAGGCCAAGAGACCCAGTACTTC | CASSSGGGQETQYF
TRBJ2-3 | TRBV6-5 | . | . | TGTGCCAGCAGTCCCCAGTCGGATACGCAGTATTTT | CASSPQSDTQYF